This TCR beta chain was sequenced during a study of CD8 T cells in Susac syndrome. Random hexamers were used to reverse transcribe an amount of roughly 0.45 to 1 ug RNA. It was immunoSEQ multiplex PCR that amplified TCR beta CDR3 across 54 Vbeta and 13 Jbeta. Using its own MiXCR run on the immunoSEQ multiplex PCR reads, TCRdb lists one record per CDR3 protein. Here the sample spans roughly 200,000 distinct CDR3 sequences, about 95% being singletons. The V gene's germline CDR1 is LNHDA and CDR2 SQIVND (reference sequence). This CDR3 has 13 residues. The trim removed 3 bases at V and 2 bases at J, leaving 1 base unmatched. Sequencing of TCR beta covered CD8+ and CD4+ T cells obtained from blood. Patients with stable or active relapsing-remitting disease, all of them treatment-naive, made up the multiple sclerosis controls. In contrast to the negatively isolated CD8+ and CD4+ T cells, TEMRA cells were FACS-enriched.

The chain joins TRBV19 to TRBJ2-7; 7 positions agree with TRBD1. Sequenced material: CD8+ T cells from PBMCs. The sequence came from a human donor with multiple sclerosis. The CDR3 sequence is CASSIGTAYEQYF. The CDR3 bases are TGTGCCAGTAGTATCGGGACAGCCTACGAGCAGTACTTC. The full variable domain, its missing parts supplied by reference TRBV19 and TRBJ2-7, is DGGITQSPKYLFRKEGQNVTLSCEQNLNHDAMYWYRQDPGQGLRLIYYSQIVNDFQKGDIAEGYSVSREKKESFPLTVTSAQKNPTAFYLCASSIGTAYEQYFGPGTRLTVT.